This TCR beta chain originates from a study of T cell repertoires in cytomegalovirus infection. The V gene's germline CDR1 is MNHEY and CDR2 SMNVEV (reference sequence). This CDR3 comprises 16 residues. Germline trimming cut 6 bases from V and 8 bases from J; bases unmatched to any gene: 13. TCRdb re-called the reads through MiXCR, storing one row per CDR3 protein. In the table there are 750,000 to 950,000 distinct CDR3 sequences, just under 30% of which are singletons. This clonotype was observed a handful of times. Its antigen remains unidentified. Sequenced material: cultured CD8+ T cells from PBMCs, taken from culture after CMV antigen stimulation. The TCR sequence derives from a human donor in good health (CMV status not recorded). Some clones in this sample may be carry-over from other donors' samples. This chain connects TRBV27 to TRBJ2-1; the match to TRBD2 covers 10 bases. CDR3 DNA: TGTGCCAGCAGAACCCCGGGAGCGGGGGGGCGTTATGAGCAGTTCTTC. It yields the protein CASRTPGAGGRYEQFF.